This record concerns one T cell receptor beta chain sequence. Its antigen is currently unknown. This entry is derived from a study of CD8+CD57+ T cells in acquired aplastic anemia. The overall study: DNA recovered from sorted CD4+ and CD8+ cells had a mean of about 3 ug.

Findings and caveats of the study: Patients and controls had CD8+ Simpson's diversity values that were not significantly distinct. Patients and controls turned out to have more than 25 CD8+ CDR3 sequences in common.

Genomic DNA templated the TCR beta VDJ and CDR3 profiling. Using its own MiXCR run on the reads, TCRdb lists one record per CDR3 protein. Among roughly 300,000 distinct CDR3 sequences listed, around three fifths were seen once. The CDR3 contains 15 residues. The ends were cut back, 5 bases at V and 4 bases at J, with 12 bases in the middle. Germline lookup yields CDR1 LNHDA and CDR2 SQIVND (reference sequence). This chain joins TRBV19 and TRBJ1-6; possible D gene TRBD1, 5 bases. Sample: sorted CD4+, CD8+, or CD8+CD57+ T cells (not recorded which) from PBMCs. The origin of this receptor is a human donor with severe aplastic anemia or a healthy control (not recorded which). CDR3 protein: CASSPQGYYNSPLHF. CDR3 nucleotides: TGTGCCAGTAGTCCCCAGGGTTATTATAATTCACCCCTCCACTTT.